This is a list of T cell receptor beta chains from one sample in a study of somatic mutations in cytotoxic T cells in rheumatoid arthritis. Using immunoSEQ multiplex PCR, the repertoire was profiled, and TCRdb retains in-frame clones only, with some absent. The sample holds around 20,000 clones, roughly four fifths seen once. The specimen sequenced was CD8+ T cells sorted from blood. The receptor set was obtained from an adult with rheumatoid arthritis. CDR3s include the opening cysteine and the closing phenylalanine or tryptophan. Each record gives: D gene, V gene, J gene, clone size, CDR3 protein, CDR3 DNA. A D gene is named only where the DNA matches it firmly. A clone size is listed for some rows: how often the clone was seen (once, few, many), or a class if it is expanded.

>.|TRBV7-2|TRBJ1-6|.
CASSLVLPYNSPLHF
TGTGCCAGCAGCTTAGTGTTGCCTTATAATTCACCCCTCCACTTT
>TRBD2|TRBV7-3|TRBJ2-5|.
CASSESGGQETQYF
TGTGCCAGCAGCGAAAGCGGGGGACAAGAGACCCAGTACTTC
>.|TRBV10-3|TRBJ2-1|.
CACQGGNEQFF
TGTGCCTGCCAGGGGGGCAATGAGCAGTTCTTC
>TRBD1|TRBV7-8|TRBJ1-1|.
CASSRTGTGRTEAFF
TGTGCCAGCAGCCGTACAGGGACAGGGCGGACTGAAGCTTTCTTT
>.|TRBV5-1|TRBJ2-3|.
CASSGDTQYF
TGCGCCAGCAGCGGAGATACGCAGTATTTT
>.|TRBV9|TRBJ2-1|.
CASSPYGDNEQFF
TGTGCCAGCAGCCCATATGGGGACAATGAGCAGTTCTTC
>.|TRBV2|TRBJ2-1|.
CASSAPGSYNEQFF
TGTGCCAGCAGCGCGCCGGGTAGCTACAATGAGCAGTTCTTC
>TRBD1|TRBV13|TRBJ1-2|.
CASSLEGQGTYGYTF
TGTGCCAGCAGCTTAGAGGGACAGGGGACCTATGGCTACACCTTC
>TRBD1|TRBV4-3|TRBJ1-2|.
CASSQDTGVFYGYTF
TGCGCCAGCAGCCAAGATACAGGGGTGTTCTATGGCTACACCTTC
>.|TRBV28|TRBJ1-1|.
CASSFPQAMNTEAFF
TGTGCCAGCAGTTTTCCTCAGGCCATGAACACTGAAGCTTTCTTT
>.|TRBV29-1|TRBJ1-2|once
CSVEVGSNYGYTF
TGCAGCGTTGAGGTTGGCAGTAACTATGGCTACACCTTC
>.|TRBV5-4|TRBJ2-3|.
CASSFGRGIDTQYF
TGTGCCAGCAGCTTCGGACGGGGTATAGATACGCAGTATTTT
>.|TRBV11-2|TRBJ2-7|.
CASSLSGGNHEQYF
TGTGCCAGCAGCCTAAGTGGAGGGAACCACGAGCAGTACTTC
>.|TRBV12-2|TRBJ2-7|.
CASRLAQIGTHFTYEQYF
TGTGCAAGTCGCTTAGCGCAAATTGGGACGCACTTCACCTACGAGCAGTACTTC
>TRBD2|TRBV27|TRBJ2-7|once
CASSPLAGGTYEQYF
TGTGCCAGCAGTCCTCTAGCGGGGGGTACCTACGAGCAGTACTTC
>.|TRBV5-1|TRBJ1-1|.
CASSPSGPVLEAFF
TGCGCCAGCAGCCCTTCAGGGCCTGTATTAGAAGCTTTCTTT
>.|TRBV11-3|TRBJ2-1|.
CASSPPMGNEQFF
TGTGCCAGCAGCCCCCCCATGGGCAATGAGCAGTTCTTC
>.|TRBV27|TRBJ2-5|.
CASSLEPQETQYF
TGTGCCAGCAGTTTAGAGCCCCAAGAGACCCAGTACTTC
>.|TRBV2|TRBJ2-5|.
CASSTGTEGETQYF
TGTGCCAGCAGTACCGGGACGGAGGGGGAGACCCAGTACTTC
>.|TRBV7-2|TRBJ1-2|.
CASSLRGAAGPLYGYTF
TGTGCCAGCAGCTTAAGGGGAGCAGCCGGCCCCCTCTATGGCTACACCTTC
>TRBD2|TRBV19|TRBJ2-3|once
CASSKASGGADTQYF
TGTGCCAGTAGTAAGGCTAGCGGGGGGGCAGATACGCAGTATTTT
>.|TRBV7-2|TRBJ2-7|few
CASSLLPDTYEQYF
TGTGCCAGCAGCCTCCTACCGGACACCTACGAGCAGTACTTC
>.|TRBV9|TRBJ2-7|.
CASSPDQGYSYEQYF
TGTGCCAGCAGCCCCGACCAGGGGTACTCCTACGAGCAGTACTTC
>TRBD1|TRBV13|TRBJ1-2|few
CASSLGRQGYGYTF
TGTGCCAGCAGCTTAGGAAGACAGGGGTATGGCTACACCTTC
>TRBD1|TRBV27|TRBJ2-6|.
CASSFSAGTGIPGANVLTF
TGTGCCAGCAGTTTTTCAGCCGGGACAGGGATACCTGGGGCCAACGTCCTGACTTTC
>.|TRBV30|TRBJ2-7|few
CAWSVGTAYEQYF
TGTGCCTGGAGTGTAGGTACCGCCTACGAGCAGTACTTC
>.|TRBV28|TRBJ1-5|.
CASRTALFSNQPQHF
TGTGCCAGCAGGACAGCGCTTTTTAGCAATCAGCCCCAGCATTTT
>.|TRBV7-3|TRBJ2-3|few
CASSLEAGSTDTQYF
TGTGCCAGCAGCTTAGAGGCGGGTAGCACAGATACGCAGTATTTT
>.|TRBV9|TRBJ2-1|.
CASSVGGSDEQFF
TGTGCCAGCAGCGTAGGGGGTAGCGATGAGCAGTTCTTC
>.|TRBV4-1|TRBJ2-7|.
CASSRRDGSSYEQYF
TGCGCCAGCAGCCGCCGGGACGGCAGCTCCTACGAGCAGTACTTC
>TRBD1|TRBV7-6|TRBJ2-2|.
CASSPTGGNTGELFF
TGTGCCAGCAGCCCGACAGGGGGCAACACCGGGGAGCTGTTTTTT
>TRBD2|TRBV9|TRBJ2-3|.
CASSVDGRGGLSQRDTQYF
TGTGCCAGCAGCGTAGATGGGCGGGGGGGCTTAAGTCAACGAGATACGCAGTATTTT
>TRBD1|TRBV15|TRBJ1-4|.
CATENAGTGYEKLFF
TGTGCCACGGAAAATGCCGGGACAGGGTACGAAAAACTGTTTTTT
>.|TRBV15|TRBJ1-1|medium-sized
CATSILTGLLTEAFF
TGTGCCACCAGCATTTTAACAGGGCTCCTCACTGAAGCTTTCTTT
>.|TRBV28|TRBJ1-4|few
CASSPGRGAGELFF
TGTGCCAGCAGTCCGGGACGGGGGGCTGGGGAACTGTTTTTT
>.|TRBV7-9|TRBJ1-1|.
CASSQALNTEAFF
TGTGCCAGCAGCCAAGCCCTGAACACTGAAGCTTTCTTT